These 9 T cell receptor beta chains share one sample of origin, sequenced in a study of T cells after posttransplantation cyclophosphamide (dated by TCRdb to 2016 to 2018). Library preparation was by the immunoSEQ multiplex PCR assay. TCRdb re-hosts the immuneACCESS table, in-frame sequences only. Its copies lack some clones; in the studies checked, an unresolved V gene accounts for under half of them, and the cause for the rest is not known. The sample table contains 45,000 to 65,000 clones; only one count was recorded for about 82% of them. The ten largest clones add up to roughly 2.8% of the sample. The sample comprised PBMCs. The source of these receptors is a man aged 25-45 years with a blood cancer, CMV-positive, and with a related stem cell donor.

The chain has TRBV7-9 and TRBJ2-1; D gene ambiguous. CDR1 is SEHNR, CDR2 FQNEAQ, per germline (reference sequence). This CDR3 comprises 15 residues. Trimming left V 5 bases short and J 6 bases short, with 17 bases between. The CDR3 sequence: CASSPWVGERNEQFF. In DNA, the CDR3 is TGTGCCAGCAGCCCCTGGGTGGGTGAGCGCAATGAGCAGTTCTTC.

The chain carries TRBV5-1 and TRBJ2-1, with TRBD1 as a possible D gene (11 bases). The ends were cut back, 4 bases at V and 10 bases at J, with 27 bases in the middle. CDR1 and CDR2 (germline): SGHRS, YFSETQ. CDR3 size: 17 residues. In DNA, the CDR3 is TGCGCCAGCAGCCCGGGACAGGGGGGGCTAGCGGGAGACGAGCAGTTCTTC. This gives the protein CASSPGQGGLAGDEQFF.

This clone was detected once. The CDR3 region is CASSSAGGGYEQYF. As DNA, the CDR3 is TGTGCCAGCAGTTCAGCGGGAGGTGGCTACGAGCAGTACTTC. The chain combines TRBV4-2 with TRBJ2-7; 9 nucleotides agree with TRBD2. CDR1 and CDR2 (germline): LGHNA, YNFKEQ. The junction had 6 bases not matched to a gene; V was cut back by 6 bases and J by 3 bases. The CDR3 length is 14 residues.

The chain combines TRBV2 with TRBJ1-4, with unresolved D. The V end lost 7 bases, the J end lost 0 bases, and 12 bases lay between the germline ends. The CDR3 spans 15 residues. The germline V gene has CDR1 SNHLY and CDR2 FYNNEI. CDR3: CASIPEGATNEKLFF. In DNA, the CDR3 is TGTGCCAGCATTCCCGAGGGTGCAACTAATGAAAAACTGTTTTTT.

V and J are TRBV4-3 and TRBJ2-7, with 10 bases fitting TRBD1. This CDR3 has 15 amino acids. Germline V gene lookup returns CDR1 LGHNA and CDR2 YSLEER. With 1 base clipped from V and 3 bases from J, the junction kept 3 bases outside the gene matches. CDR3 coding DNA: TGCGCCAGCAGCCAAGGAGGACAGGGGGTCTACGAGCAGTACTTC. It is translated as CASSQGGQGVYEQYF.

V is TRBV5-4 and J is TRBJ1-1; D gene unclear. CDR1 SGHNT and CDR2 YYREEE come from the germline V gene (reference sequence). The V end lost 4 bases, the J end lost 10 bases, and 14 bases lay between the germline ends. This CDR3 spans 12 amino acids. CDR3 residues: CASSRDKDRAFF. CDR3 bases: TGTGCCAGCAGCCGTGACAAGGATAGAGCTTTCTTT.

The chain carries TRBV6-5 and TRBJ1-1, with 7 bases that match TRBD1. Losses at the gene ends were 4 bases for V and 5 bases for J; bases not matched to a gene: 7. This CDR3 is built from 14 residues. Germline V CDR1 and CDR2: MNHEY, SVGAGI. The chain's CDR3 is CASSSLAGGTEAFF. In DNA form, the CDR3 reads TGTGCCAGCAGTTCGTTGGCAGGGGGTACTGAAGCTTTCTTT.

J is TRBJ2-5 and V is TRBV5-6, with D tentatively TRBD1 (5 bases). Germline V lookup: CDR1 SGHDT, CDR2 YYEEEE. Trimming took off 2 bases at V and 0 bases at J, with 11 bases between the two ends. CDR3 length: 15 residues. The CDR3 sequence is CASSFRQWYQETQYF. CDR3 sequence (DNA): TGTGCCAGCAGCTTTCGACAGTGGTACCAAGAGACCCAGTACTTC.

J is TRBJ1-2 and V is TRBV12-2; TRBD1 is taken as the D call from the table, unchecked against the DNA. TRBV12-2 is a pseudogene. The length of the CDR3 is 15 residues. This CDR3 reads CASRPSTGGVNGYTF. The DNA for the CDR3 is TGTGCAAGTCGCCCTTCGACAGGGGGAGTTAATGGCTACACCTTC.